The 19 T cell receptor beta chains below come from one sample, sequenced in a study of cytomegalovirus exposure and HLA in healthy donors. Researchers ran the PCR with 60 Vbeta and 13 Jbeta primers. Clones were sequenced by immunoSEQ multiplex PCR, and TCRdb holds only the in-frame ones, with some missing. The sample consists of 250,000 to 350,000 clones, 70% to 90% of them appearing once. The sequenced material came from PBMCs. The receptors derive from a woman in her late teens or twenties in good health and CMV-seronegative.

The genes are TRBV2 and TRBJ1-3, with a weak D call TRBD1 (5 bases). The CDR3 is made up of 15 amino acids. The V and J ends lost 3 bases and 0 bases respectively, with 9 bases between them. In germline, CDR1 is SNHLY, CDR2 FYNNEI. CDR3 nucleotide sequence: TGTGCCAGCAGTGACGGGGGTTACTCTGGAAACACCATATATTTT. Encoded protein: CASSDGGYSGNTIYF. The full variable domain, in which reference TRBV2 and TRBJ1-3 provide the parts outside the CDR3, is EPEVTQTPSHQVTQMGQEVILRCVPISNHLYFYWYRQILGQKVEFLVSFYNNEISEKSEIFDDQFSVERPDGSNFTLKIRSTKLEDSAMYFCASSDGGYSGNTIYFGEGSWLTVV.

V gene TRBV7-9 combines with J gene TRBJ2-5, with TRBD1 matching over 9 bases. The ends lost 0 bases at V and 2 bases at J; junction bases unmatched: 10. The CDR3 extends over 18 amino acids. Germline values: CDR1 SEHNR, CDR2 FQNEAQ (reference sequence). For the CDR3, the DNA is TGTGCCAGCAGCTTAGCGATAGGTTGGGACAGGGTTCAAGAGACCCAGTACTTC. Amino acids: CASSLAIGWDRVQETQYF.

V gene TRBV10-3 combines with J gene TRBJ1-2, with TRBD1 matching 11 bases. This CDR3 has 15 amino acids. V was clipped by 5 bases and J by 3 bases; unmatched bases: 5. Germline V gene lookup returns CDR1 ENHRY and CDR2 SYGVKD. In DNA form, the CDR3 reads TGTGCCATCAGTAGCGGACAGGGGGCGGACTATGGCTACACCTTC. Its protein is CAISSGQGADYGYTF.

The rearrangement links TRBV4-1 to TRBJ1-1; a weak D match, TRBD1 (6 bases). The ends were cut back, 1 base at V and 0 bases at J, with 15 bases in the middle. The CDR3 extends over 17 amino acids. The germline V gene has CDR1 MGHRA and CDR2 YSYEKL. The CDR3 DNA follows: TGCGCCAGCAGCCAAGTCGCAGGGGCCGTCATGAACACTGAAGCTTTCTTT. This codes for CASSQVAGAVMNTEAFF.

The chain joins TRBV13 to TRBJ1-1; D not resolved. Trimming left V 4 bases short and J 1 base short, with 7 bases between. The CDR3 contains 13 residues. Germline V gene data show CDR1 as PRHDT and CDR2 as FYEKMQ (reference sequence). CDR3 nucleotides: TGTGCCAGCAGCTATGGGCGGAACACTGAAGCTTTCTTT. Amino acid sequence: CASSYGRNTEAFF. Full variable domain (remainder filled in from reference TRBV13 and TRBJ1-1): AAGVIQSPRHLIKEKRETATLKCYPIPRHDTVYWYQQGPGQDPQFLISFYEKMQSDKGSIPDRFSAQQFSDYHSELNMSSLELGDSALYFCASSYGRNTEAFFGQGTRLTVV.

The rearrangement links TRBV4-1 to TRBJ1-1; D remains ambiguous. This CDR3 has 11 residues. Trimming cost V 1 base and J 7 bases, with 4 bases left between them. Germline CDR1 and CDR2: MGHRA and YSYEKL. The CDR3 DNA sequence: TGCGCCAGCAGCCAAGTTAATGAAGCTTTCTTT. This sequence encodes CASSQVNEAFF.

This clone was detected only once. The CDR3 sequence: CASSPLGGTDTQYF. CDR3 nucleotides: TGTGCCAGCTCCCCCCTGGGGGGTACAGATACGCAGTATTTT. V and J are TRBV6-1 and TRBJ2-3; weak D call: TRBD2 (6 bases). Germline V gene sequence: CDR1 MNHNS, CDR2 SASEGT. The CDR3 has 14 residues. The V end was cut by 8 bases, the J end by 3 bases, with 15 bases between.

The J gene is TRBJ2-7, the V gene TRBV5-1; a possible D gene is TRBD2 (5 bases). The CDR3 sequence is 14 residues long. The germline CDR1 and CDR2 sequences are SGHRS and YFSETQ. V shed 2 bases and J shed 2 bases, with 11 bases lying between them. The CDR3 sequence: CASSLELGPYEQYF. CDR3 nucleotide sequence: TGCGCCAGCAGCTTAGAACTAGGGCCCTACGAGCAGTACTTC.

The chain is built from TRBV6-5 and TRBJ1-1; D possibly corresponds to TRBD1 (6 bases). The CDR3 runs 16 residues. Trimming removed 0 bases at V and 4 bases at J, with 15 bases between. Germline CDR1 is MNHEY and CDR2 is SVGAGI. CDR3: CASSYSGSRRGTEAFF. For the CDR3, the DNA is TGTGCCAGCAGTTACTCGGGGTCGCGCAGGGGCACTGAAGCTTTCTTT.

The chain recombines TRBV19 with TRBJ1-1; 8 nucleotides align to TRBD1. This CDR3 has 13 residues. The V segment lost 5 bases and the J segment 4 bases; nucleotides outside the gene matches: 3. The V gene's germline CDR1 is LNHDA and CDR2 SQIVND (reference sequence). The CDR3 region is CASSQGAVTEAFF. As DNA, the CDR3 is TGTGCCAGTAGTCAGGGGGCGGTCACTGAAGCTTTCTTT.

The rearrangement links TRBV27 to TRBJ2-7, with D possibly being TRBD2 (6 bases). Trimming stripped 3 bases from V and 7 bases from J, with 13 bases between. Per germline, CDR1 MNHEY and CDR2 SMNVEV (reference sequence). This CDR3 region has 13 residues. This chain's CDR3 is CASSLGGVGEQYF. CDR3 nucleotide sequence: TGTGCCAGCAGTTTGGGCGGGGTGGGGGAGCAGTACTTC.

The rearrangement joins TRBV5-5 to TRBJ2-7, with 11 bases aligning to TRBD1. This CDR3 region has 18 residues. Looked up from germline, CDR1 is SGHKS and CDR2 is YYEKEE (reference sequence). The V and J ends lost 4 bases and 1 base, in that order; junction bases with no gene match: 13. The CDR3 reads CASSPLIGQGASSYEQYF. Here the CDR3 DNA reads TGTGCCAGCAGCCCTCTTATTGGACAGGGGGCCTCATCCTACGAGCAGTACTTC.

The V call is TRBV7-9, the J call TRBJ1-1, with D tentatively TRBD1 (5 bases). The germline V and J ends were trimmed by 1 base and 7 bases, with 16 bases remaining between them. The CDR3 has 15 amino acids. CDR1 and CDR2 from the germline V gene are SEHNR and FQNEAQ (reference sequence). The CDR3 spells CASSLVQAGMGEAFF. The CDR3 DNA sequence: TGTGCCAGCAGCTTAGTTCAGGCAGGGATGGGTGAAGCTTTCTTT.

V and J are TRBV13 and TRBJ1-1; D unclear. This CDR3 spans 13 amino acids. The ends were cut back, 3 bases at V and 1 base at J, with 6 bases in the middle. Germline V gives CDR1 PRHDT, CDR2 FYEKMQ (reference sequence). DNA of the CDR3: TGTGCCAGCAGCTTTAGAGGGAACACTGAAGCTTTCTTT. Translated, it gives CASSFRGNTEAFF.

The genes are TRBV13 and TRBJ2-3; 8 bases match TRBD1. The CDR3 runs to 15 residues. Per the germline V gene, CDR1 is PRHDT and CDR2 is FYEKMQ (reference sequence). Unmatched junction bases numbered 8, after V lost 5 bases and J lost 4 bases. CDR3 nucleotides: TGTGCCAGCAGCCAGGGGGCCGGGGTGGCAGATACGCAGTATTTT. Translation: CASSQGAGVADTQYF.

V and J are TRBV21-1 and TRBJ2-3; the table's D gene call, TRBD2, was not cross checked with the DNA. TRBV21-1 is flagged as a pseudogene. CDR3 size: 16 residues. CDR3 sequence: CASSKYLGALADTQYF. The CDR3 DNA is TGTGCCAGCAGCAAATACTTGGGAGCTTTGGCAGATACGCAGTATTTT.

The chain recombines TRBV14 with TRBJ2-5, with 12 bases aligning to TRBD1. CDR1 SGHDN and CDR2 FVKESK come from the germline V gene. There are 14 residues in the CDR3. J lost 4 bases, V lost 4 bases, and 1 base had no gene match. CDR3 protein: CASSRDRGRETQYF. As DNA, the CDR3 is TGTGCCAGCAGCCGGGACAGGGGGCGAGAGACCCAGTACTTC.

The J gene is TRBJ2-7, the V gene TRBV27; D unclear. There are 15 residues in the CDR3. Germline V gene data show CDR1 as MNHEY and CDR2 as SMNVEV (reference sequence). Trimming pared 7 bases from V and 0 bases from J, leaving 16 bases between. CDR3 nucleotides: TGTGCCAGCATAAGAGAACTACCCCTCTCCTACGAGCAGTACTTC. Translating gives CASIRELPLSYEQYF.

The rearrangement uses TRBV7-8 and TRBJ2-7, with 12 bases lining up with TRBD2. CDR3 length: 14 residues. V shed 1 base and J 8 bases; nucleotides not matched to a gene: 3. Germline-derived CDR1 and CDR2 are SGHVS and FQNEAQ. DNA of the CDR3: TGTGCCAGCAGCTTAGGACTAGCGGGGGATAAGCAGTACTTC. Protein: CASSLGLAGDKQYF.